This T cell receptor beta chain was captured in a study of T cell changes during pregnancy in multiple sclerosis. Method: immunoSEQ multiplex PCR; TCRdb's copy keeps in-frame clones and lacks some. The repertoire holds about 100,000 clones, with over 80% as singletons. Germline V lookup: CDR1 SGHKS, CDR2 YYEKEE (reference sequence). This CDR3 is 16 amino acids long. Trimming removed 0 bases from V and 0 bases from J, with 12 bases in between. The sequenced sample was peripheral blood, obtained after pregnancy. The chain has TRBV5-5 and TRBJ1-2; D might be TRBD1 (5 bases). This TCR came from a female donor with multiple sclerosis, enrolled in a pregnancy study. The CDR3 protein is CASSLAVLGPNYGYTF. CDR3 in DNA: TGTGCCAGCAGCTTGGCTGTGTTGGGGCCTAACTATGGCTACACCTTC.